Listed below are T cell receptor beta chains from one sample, sequenced in a study of molecular identifiers for immune sequencing clone quantification. TCRdb analysed the PCR reads with MiXCR anew, one entry per CDR3 protein. Here the sample spans approximately 63,000 distinct CDR3 sequences, about 19% being singletons. Sequencing used naive CD8+ T cells from blood, with Jurkat cell RNA spiked in. The receptors come from a human donor in good health. Some libraries in this study had Jurkat cell RNA spiked in. Both conserved end residues are part of each CDR3. Fields, in order: J gene, clone size, V gene, D gene, CDR3 protein, CDR3 DNA. A D gene is named only where the DNA matches it firmly. A clone size is listed for some rows: how often the clone was seen (once, few, many), or a class if it is expanded.

J gene: TRBJ2-7; clone size: many; V gene: TRBV4-1; D gene: .; CDR3 protein: CASSKQSGGHYEQYF; CDR3 DNA: TGCGCCAGCAGCAAACAATCAGGGGGGCACTACGAGCAGTACTTC
J gene: TRBJ2-3; clone size: many; V gene: TRBV7-6; D gene: TRBD2; CDR3 protein: CASSLTAGADTQYF; CDR3 DNA: TGTGCCAGCAGCCTTACGGCGGGAGCAGATACGCAGTATTTT
J gene: TRBJ2-7; clone size: many; V gene: TRBV28; D gene: .; CDR3 protein: CASRDGGESYF; CDR3 DNA: TGTGCCAGCAGAGACGGAGGGGAGAGCTACTTC
J gene: TRBJ2-1; clone size: many; V gene: TRBV20-1; D gene: TRBD2; CDR3 protein: CSARRLADNEQFF; CDR3 DNA: TGCAGTGCACGACGACTAGCGGACAATGAGCAGTTCTTC
J gene: TRBJ2-3; clone size: many; V gene: TRBV13; D gene: TRBD1; CDR3 protein: CASSLTGGGFTDTQYF; CDR3 DNA: TGTGCCAGCAGCTTAACAGGGGGAGGTTTCACAGATACGCAGTATTTT
J gene: TRBJ1-3; clone size: many; V gene: TRBV7-9; D gene: .; CDR3 protein: CASSPAFGQHIPKSSGNTIYF; CDR3 DNA: TGTGCCAGCAGCCCCGCGTTTGGACAGCACATTCCAAAAAGCTCTGGAAACACCATATATTTT
J gene: TRBJ2-3; clone size: .; V gene: TRBV7-2; D gene: TRBD1; CDR3 protein: CASSLFRGPSTDTQYF; CDR3 DNA: TGTGCCAGCAGCTTATTCAGGGGGCCCAGCACAGATACGCAGTATTTC
J gene: TRBJ2-7; clone size: .; V gene: TRBV5-4; D gene: .; CDR3 protein: CASSVGGGLPPGYDQYF; CDR3 DNA: TGTGCCAGCAGCGTGGGAGGGGGCTTACCCCCTGGGTACGACCAGTACTTC
J gene: TRBJ2-1; clone size: .; V gene: TRBV13; D gene: .; CDR3 protein: CASSYFGSVYEQFF; CDR3 DNA: TGTGCCAGCAGCTACTTCGGGAGTGTTTATGAGCAGTTCTTC
J gene: TRBJ1-6; clone size: many; V gene: TRBV30; D gene: .; CDR3 protein: CAWNDGAGSPLHF; CDR3 DNA: TGTGCCTGGAACGACGGCGCAGGATCACCCCTCCACTTT
J gene: TRBJ2-7; clone size: few; V gene: TRBV10-3; D gene: TRBD2; CDR3 protein: CAIRGTSGSGEQYF; CDR3 DNA: TGTGCCATCAGAGGGACTAGCGGGAGTGGCGAGCAGTACTTC
J gene: TRBJ2-7; clone size: .; V gene: TRBV7-2; D gene: .; CDR3 protein: CASSFGAGGFNEQYF; CDR3 DNA: TGTGCCAGCAGCTTTGGGGCAGGGGGGTTCAACGAGCAGTACTTC
J gene: TRBJ2-1; clone size: many; V gene: TRBV12-3/TRBV12-4; D gene: .; CDR3 protein: CASRPTGAYDEQFF; CDR3 DNA: TGTGCCAGCAGGCCGACCGGGGCATACGATGAGCAGTTCTTC
J gene: TRBJ2-3; clone size: many; V gene: TRBV7-9; D gene: .; CDR3 protein: CASAQGALKLAGYIADTQYF; CDR3 DNA: TGTGCCAGCGCACAGGGGGCGCTGAAACTAGCGGGATATATTGCAGATACGCAGTATTTT
J gene: TRBJ2-7; clone size: many; V gene: TRBV20-1; D gene: TRBD2; CDR3 protein: CSARVLAGGHEQYF; CDR3 DNA: TGCAGTGCTAGAGTTCTAGCGGGAGGCCACGAGCAGTACTTC
J gene: TRBJ2-7; clone size: .; V gene: TRBV7-8; D gene: .; CDR3 protein: CASSSLGTPGFEQYF; CDR3 DNA: TGTGCCAGCAGCTCCCTGGGGACACCAGGGTTTGAGCAGTACTTC
J gene: TRBJ1-1; clone size: many; V gene: TRBV6-5; D gene: TRBD1; CDR3 protein: CASSSHYPDRGFVSNTEAFF; CDR3 DNA: TGTGCCAGCAGTTCACATTACCCGGACAGGGGCTTTGTTTCGAACACTGAAGCTTTCTTT
J gene: TRBJ1-1; clone size: many; V gene: TRBV12-3/TRBV12-4; D gene: .; CDR3 protein: CASSFGTEAFF; CDR3 DNA: TGTGCCAGCAGTTTCGGCACTGAAGCTTTCTTT
J gene: TRBJ2-1; clone size: .; V gene: TRBV4-2; D gene: .; CDR3 protein: CASSRDWPRQPSSYNEQFF; CDR3 DNA: TGTGCCAGCAGCCGAGATTGGCCTAGACAACCAAGCTCCTACAATGAGCAGTTCTTC
J gene: TRBJ2-7; clone size: many; V gene: TRBV4-1; D gene: TRBD2; CDR3 protein: CASSGASGRSYEQYF; CDR3 DNA: TGCGCCAGCAGCGGGGCTAGCGGGAGAAGTTACGAGCAGTACTTC
J gene: TRBJ2-2; clone size: many; V gene: TRBV5-1; D gene: TRBD2; CDR3 protein: CASSFIPGLADSGGELFF; CDR3 DNA: TGCGCCAGCAGCTTTATTCCGGGACTAGCGGACTCAGGCGGGGAGCTGTTTTTT
J gene: TRBJ2-3; clone size: .; V gene: TRBV11-2; D gene: .; CDR3 protein: CASSSGTGLGTDTQYF; CDR3 DNA: TGTGCCAGCAGCTCAGGAACTGGGCTAGGTACAGATACGCAGTATTTT
J gene: TRBJ2-2; clone size: many; V gene: TRBV13; D gene: TRBD2; CDR3 protein: CASSSLGLAGGTGELFF; CDR3 DNA: TGTGCCAGCAGCAGCCTAGGACTAGCGGGAGGCACCGGGGAGCTGTTTTTT
J gene: TRBJ2-7; clone size: many; V gene: TRBV7-2; D gene: .; CDR3 protein: CASSWGAEQYF; CDR3 DNA: TGTGCCAGCAGCTGGGGAGCCGAGCAGTACTTC
J gene: TRBJ1-1; clone size: .; V gene: TRBV20-1; D gene: .; CDR3 protein: CSARARNTEAFF; CDR3 DNA: TGCAGTGCTAGAGCCAGGAACACTGAAGCATTCTTT
J gene: TRBJ2-5; clone size: many; V gene: TRBV27; D gene: TRBD2; CDR3 protein: CASSFTAGEFVGTQYF; CDR3 DNA: TGTGCCAGCAGTTTCACGGCGGGAGAGTTTGTAGGGACCCAGTACTTC
J gene: TRBJ2-1; clone size: few; V gene: TRBV11-3; D gene: .; CDR3 protein: CASRSGYNEQFF; CDR3 DNA: TGTGCCAGCCGGAGCGGCTACAATGAGCAGTTCTTC
J gene: TRBJ2-1; clone size: many; V gene: TRBV28; D gene: TRBD2; CDR3 protein: CASSSPPGTSGKGEQFF; CDR3 DNA: TGTGCCAGCAGTTCGCCTCCCGGGACTAGCGGGAAGGGTGAGCAGTTCTTC
J gene: TRBJ2-3; clone size: many; V gene: TRBV3-1; D gene: TRBD2; CDR3 protein: CASSPLGGLAGADTQYF; CDR3 DNA: TGTGCCAGCAGCCCTCTAGGGGGACTAGCGGGAGCAGATACGCAGTATTTT
J gene: TRBJ2-1; clone size: many; V gene: TRBV4-1; D gene: TRBD1; CDR3 protein: CASSQIGTGSYNEQFF; CDR3 DNA: TGCGCCAGCAGCCAAATCGGGACAGGGTCCTACAATGAGCAGTTCTTC
J gene: TRBJ1-5; clone size: many; V gene: TRBV6-2/TRBV6-3; D gene: .; CDR3 protein: CASSPVRAQPQHF; CDR3 DNA: TGTGCCAGCAGCCCCGTTCGGGCCCAGCCCCAGCATTTT
J gene: TRBJ2-3; clone size: many; V gene: TRBV11-2; D gene: TRBD2; CDR3 protein: CASSSTIGLAGVTQYF; CDR3 DNA: TGTGCCAGCAGCTCGACTATCGGACTAGCGGGAGTTACGCAGTATTTT
J gene: TRBJ2-3; clone size: many; V gene: TRBV9; D gene: .; CDR3 protein: CASSVAGFDTQYF; CDR3 DNA: TGTGCCAGCAGCGTAGCAGGGTTTGATACGCAGTATTTT
J gene: TRBJ1-4; clone size: many; V gene: TRBV7-8; D gene: TRBD1; CDR3 protein: CASSGTGGSNEKLFF; CDR3 DNA: TGTGCCAGCAGCGGGACAGGGGGATCTAATGAAAAACTGTTTTTT
J gene: TRBJ2-3; clone size: .; V gene: TRBV19; D gene: TRBD2; CDR3 protein: CASSIGFGRTRGADTQYF; CDR3 DNA: TGTGCCAGTAGTATTGGGTTCGGCCGGACACGGGGGGCAGATACGCAGTATTTT
J gene: TRBJ2-3; clone size: few; V gene: TRBV4-3; D gene: TRBD1; CDR3 protein: CASSQDPGTGGDTQYF; CDR3 DNA: TGCGCCAGCAGCCAAGACCCCGGGACAGGGGGAGATACGCAGTATTTT
J gene: TRBJ2-7; clone size: .; V gene: TRBV4-3; D gene: .; CDR3 protein: CASSQDPLAAYEQYF; CDR3 DNA: TGCGCCAGCAGCCAAGATCCCCTTGCGGCCTACGAGCAGTACTTC
J gene: TRBJ2-5; clone size: many; V gene: TRBV25-1; D gene: .; CDR3 protein: CASSEFRAAHQETQYF; CDR3 DNA: TGTGCCAGCAGTGAATTTCGAGCGGCCCACCAAGAGACCCAGTACTTC
J gene: TRBJ2-1; clone size: few; V gene: TRBV20-1; D gene: TRBD2; CDR3 protein: CSARLGEGYNEQFF; CDR3 DNA: TGCAGTGCTAGACTGGGGGAGGGCTACAATGAGCAGTTCTTC
J gene: TRBJ1-2; clone size: .; V gene: TRBV24-1; D gene: .; CDR3 protein: CATGDLGSDYGYTF; CDR3 DNA: TGTGCCACCGGTGATTTGGGCAGCGACTATGGCTACACCTTC